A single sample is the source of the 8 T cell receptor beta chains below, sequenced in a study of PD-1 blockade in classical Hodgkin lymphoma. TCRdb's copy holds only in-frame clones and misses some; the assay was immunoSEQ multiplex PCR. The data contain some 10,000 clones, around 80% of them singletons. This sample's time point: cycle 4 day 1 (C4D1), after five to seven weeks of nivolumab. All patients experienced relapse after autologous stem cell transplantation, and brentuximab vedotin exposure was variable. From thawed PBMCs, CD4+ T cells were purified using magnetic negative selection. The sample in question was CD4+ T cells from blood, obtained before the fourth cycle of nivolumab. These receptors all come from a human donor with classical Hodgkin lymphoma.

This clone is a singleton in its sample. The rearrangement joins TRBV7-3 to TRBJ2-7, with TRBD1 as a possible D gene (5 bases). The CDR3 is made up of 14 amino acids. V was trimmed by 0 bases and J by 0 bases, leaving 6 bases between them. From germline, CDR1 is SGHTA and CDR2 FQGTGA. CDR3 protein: CASSLTDSSYEQYF. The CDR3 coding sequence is TGTGCCAGCAGCTTAACAGACAGCTCCTACGAGCAGTACTTC.

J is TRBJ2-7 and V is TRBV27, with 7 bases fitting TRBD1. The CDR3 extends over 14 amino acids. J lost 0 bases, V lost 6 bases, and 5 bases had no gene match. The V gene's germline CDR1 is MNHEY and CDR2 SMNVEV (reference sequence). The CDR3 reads CASSRQGLSYEQYF. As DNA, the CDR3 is TGTGCCAGCAGCCGACAGGGCCTCTCCTACGAGCAGTACTTC.

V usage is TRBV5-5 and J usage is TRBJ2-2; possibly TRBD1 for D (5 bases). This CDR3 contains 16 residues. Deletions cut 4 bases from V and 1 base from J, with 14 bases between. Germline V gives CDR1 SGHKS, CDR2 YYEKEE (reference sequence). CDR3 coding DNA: TGTGCCAGCAGCGTCCCCAGGGTGGTGAACACCGGGGAGCTGTTTTTT. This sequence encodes CASSVPRVVNTGELFF.

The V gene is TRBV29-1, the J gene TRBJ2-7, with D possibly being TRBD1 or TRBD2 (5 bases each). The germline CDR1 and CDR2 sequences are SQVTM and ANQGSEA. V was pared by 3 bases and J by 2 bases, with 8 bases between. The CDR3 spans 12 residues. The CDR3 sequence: CSVEGDAYEQYF. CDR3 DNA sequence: TGCAGCGTTGAGGGGGACGCCTACGAGCAGTACTTC.

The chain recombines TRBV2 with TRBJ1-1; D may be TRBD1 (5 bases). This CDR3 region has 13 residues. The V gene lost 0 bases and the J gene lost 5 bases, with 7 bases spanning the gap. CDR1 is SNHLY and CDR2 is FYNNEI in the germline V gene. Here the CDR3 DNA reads TGTGCCAGCAGTGAAGCAGGGGTAACTGAAGCTTTCTTT. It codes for CASSEAGVTEAFF.

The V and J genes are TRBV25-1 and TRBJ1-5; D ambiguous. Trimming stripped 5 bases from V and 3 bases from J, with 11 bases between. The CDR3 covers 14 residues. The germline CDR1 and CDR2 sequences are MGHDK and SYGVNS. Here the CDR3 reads CASSQGIINQPQHF. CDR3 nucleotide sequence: TGTGCCAGCAGTCAAGGGATTATCAATCAGCCCCAGCATTTT. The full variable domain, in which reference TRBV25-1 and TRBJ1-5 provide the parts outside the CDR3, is EADIYQTPRYLVIGTGKKITLECSQTMGHDKMYWYQQDPGMELHLIHYSYGVNSTEKGDLSSESTVSRIRTEHFPLTLESARPSHTSQYLCASSQGIINQPQHFGDGTRLSIL.

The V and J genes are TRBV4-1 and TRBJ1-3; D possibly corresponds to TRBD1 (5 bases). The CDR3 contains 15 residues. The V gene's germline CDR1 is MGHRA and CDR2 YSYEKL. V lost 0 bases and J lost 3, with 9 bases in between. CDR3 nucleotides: TGCGCCAGCAGCCAAGATTTGGGGCATGGAAACACCATATATTTT. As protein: CASSQDLGHGNTIYF.

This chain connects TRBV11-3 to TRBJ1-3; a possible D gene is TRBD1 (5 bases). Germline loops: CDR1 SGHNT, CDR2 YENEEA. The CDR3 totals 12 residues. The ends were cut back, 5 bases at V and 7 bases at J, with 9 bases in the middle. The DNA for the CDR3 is TGTGCCAGCAGCCAGACAGCTAACACCATATATTTT. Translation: CASSQTANTIYF.